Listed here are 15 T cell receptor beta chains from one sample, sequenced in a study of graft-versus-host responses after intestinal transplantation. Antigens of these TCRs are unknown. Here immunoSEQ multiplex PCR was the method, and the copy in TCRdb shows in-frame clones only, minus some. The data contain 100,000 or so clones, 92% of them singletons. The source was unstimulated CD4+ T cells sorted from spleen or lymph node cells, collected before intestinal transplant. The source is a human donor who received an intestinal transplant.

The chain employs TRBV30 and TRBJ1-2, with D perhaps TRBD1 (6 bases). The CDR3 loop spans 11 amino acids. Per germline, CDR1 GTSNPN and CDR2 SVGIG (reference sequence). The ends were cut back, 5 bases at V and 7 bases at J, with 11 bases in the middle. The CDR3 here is CAWAHRVGYTF. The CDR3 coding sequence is TGTGCCTGGGCGCACAGGGTTGGCTACACCTTC.

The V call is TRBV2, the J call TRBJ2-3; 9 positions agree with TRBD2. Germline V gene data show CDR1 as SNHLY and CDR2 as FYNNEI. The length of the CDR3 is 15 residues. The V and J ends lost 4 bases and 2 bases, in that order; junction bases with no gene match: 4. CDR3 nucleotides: TGTGCCAGCAGTGGGCTAGCGGGGAACACAGATACGCAGTATTTT. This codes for CASSGLAGNTDTQYF.

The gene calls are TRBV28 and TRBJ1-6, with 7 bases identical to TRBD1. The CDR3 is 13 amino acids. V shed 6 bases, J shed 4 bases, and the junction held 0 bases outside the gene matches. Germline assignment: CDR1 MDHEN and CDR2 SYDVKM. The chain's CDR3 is CASRTGYNSPLHF. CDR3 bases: TGTGCCAGCAGGACAGGGTATAATTCACCCCTCCACTTT.

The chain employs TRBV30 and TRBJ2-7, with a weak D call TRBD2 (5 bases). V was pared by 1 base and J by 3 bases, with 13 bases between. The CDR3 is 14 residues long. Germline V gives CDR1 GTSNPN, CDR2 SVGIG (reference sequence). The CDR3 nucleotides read TGTGCCTGGAGTGCCATCAGCGGAAGCTACGAGCAGTACTTC. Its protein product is CAWSAISGSYEQYF.

The CDR3: CASSQTGTGETQYF. CDR3 coding DNA: TGTGCCAGCAGCCAAACAGGGACGGGAGAGACCCAGTACTTC. The rearrangement links TRBV7-3 to TRBJ2-5, with a possible D match to TRBD1 (6 bases). The V end was cut by 5 bases, the J end by 4 bases, with 14 bases between. Germline lookup yields CDR1 SGHTA and CDR2 FQGTGA. This CDR3 comprises 14 residues.

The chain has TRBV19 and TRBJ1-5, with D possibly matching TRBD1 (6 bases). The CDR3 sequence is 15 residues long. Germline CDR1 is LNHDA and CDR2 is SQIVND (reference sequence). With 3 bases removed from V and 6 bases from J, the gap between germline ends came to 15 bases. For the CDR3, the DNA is TGTGCCAGTAGTATCCGGCAGGGGAGTGGTCAGCCCCAGCATTTT. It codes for CASSIRQGSGQPQHF.

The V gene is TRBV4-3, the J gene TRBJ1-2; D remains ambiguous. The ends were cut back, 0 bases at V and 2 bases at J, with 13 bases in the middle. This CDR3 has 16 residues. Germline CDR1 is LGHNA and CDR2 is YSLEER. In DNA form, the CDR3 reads TGCGCCAGCAGCCAAGATGCCACAGCGGGAAACTATGGCTACACCTTC. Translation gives CASSQDATAGNYGYTF.

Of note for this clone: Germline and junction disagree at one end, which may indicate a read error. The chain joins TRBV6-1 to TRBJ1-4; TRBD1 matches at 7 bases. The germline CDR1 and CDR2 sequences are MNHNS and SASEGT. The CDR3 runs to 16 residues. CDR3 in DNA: TGTGCCAGCAGTGAAGCGCTTATATCATACGGACAGGCGAAAATTTTT. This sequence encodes CASSEALISYGQAKIF.

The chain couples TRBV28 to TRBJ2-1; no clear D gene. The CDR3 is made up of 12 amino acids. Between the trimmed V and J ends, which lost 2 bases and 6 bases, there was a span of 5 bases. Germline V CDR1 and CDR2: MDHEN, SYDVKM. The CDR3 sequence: CASSLPGNEQFF. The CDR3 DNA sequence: TGTGCCAGCAGTTTACCCGGCAATGAGCAGTTCTTC.

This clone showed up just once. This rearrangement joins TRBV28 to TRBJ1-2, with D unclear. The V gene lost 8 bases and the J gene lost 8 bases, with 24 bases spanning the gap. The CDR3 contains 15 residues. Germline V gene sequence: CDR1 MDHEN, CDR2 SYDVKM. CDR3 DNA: TGTGCCAGCCACTCCTTTAGGACTCCCGCTGGGGGCTACACCTTC. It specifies CASHSFRTPAGGYTF.

The CDR3 region is CASSTLAASTDTQYF. The CDR3 region has the DNA TGTGCCAGCAGCACTCTAGCGGCTAGCACAGATACGCAGTATTTT. The chain carries TRBV2 and TRBJ2-3; TRBD2 matches at 7 bases. Looked up from germline, CDR1 is SNHLY and CDR2 is FYNNEI. The V and J ends lost 6 bases and 0 bases, in that order; junction bases with no gene match: 6. The CDR3 length is 15 residues. Based on the CDR3 plus reference TRBV2 and TRBJ2-3, the full variable domain is EPEVTQTPSHQVTQMGQEVILRCVPISNHLYFYWYRQILGQKVEFLVSFYNNEISEKSEIFDDQFSVERPDGSNFTLKIRSTKLEDSAMYFCASSTLAASTDTQYFGPGTRLTVL.

The chain's CDR3 is CASSLLTPGLEVETQYF. The CDR3 nucleotides are TGTGCCAGCAGCTTGCTGACGCCGGGACTAGAGGTGGAGACCCAGTACTTC. The chain uses TRBV7-2 and TRBJ2-5; TRBD2 matches at 8 bases. After removal of 3 bases from V and 5 bases from J, the junction contained 14 bases not matched to a gene. This CDR3 region has 17 residues. Germline assignment: CDR1 SGHTA and CDR2 FQGNSA.

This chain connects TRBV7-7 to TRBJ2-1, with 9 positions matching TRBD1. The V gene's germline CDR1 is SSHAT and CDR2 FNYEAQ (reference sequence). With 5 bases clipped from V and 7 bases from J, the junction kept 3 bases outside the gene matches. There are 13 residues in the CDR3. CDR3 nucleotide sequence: TGTGCCAGCAGCCAGGACAGGGGAAATGAGCAGTTCTTC. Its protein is CASSQDRGNEQFF.

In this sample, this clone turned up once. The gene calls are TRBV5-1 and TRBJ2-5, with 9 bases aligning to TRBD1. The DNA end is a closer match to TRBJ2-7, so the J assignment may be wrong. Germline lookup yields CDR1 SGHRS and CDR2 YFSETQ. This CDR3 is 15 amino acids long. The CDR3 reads CASSLAGTGSYEQYF. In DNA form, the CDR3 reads TGCGCCAGCAGCTTGGCCGGGACAGGGTCCTACGAGCAGTACTTC.

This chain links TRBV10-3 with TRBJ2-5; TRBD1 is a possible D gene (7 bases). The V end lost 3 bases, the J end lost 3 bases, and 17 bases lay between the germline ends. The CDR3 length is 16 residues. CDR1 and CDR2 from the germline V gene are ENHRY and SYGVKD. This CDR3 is CAISDRAGGGKETQYF. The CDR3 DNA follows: TGTGCCATCAGTGATCGGGCAGGGGGAGGAAAAGAGACCCAGTACTTC.